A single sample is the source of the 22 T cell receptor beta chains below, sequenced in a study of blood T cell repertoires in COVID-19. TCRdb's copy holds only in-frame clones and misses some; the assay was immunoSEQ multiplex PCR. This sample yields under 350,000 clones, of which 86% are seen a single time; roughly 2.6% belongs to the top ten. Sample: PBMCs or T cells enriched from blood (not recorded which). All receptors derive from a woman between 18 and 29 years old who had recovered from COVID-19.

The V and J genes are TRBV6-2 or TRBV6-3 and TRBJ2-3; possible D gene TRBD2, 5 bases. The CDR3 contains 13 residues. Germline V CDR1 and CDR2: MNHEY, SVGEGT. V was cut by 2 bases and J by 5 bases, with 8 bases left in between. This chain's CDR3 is CASSYRDGDTQYF. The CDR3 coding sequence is TGTGCCAGCAGTTACCGGGATGGAGATACGCAGTATTTT.

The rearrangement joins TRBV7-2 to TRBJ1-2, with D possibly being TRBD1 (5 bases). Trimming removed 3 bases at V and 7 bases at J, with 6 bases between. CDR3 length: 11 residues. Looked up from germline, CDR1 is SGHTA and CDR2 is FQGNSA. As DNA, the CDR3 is TGTGCCAGCAGCTTGGGGCCTGGCTACACCTTC. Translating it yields CASSLGPGYTF.

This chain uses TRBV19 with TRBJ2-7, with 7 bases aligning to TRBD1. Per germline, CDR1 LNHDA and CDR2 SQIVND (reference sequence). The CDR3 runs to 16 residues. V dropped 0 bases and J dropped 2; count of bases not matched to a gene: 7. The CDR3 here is CASSIDQGVRAYEQYF. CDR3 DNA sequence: TGTGCCAGTAGTATAGATCAGGGGGTAAGGGCCTACGAGCAGTACTTC.

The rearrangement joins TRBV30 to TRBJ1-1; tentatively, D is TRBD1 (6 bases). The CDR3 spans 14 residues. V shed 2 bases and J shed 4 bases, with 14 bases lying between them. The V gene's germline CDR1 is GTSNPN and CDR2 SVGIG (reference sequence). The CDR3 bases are TGTGCCTGGAGTCCACAGGGTACGGGCACTGAAGCTTTCTTT. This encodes CAWSPQGTGTEAFF.

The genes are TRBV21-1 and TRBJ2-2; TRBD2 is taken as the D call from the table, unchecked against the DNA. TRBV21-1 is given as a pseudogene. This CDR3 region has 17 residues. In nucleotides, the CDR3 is TGTGCCAGCAGCGGAGCTAGCGGGGGGCTAGTTTCTAGGGAGCTGTTTTTT. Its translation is CASSGASGGLVSRELFF.

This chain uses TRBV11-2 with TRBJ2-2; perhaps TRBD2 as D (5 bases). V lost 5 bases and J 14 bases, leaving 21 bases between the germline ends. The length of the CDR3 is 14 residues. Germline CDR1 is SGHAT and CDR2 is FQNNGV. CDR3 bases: TGTGCCAGCAGCAAAGCTGGGAGCACCGGGTTCCTGTTTTTT. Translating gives CASSKAGSTGFLFF.

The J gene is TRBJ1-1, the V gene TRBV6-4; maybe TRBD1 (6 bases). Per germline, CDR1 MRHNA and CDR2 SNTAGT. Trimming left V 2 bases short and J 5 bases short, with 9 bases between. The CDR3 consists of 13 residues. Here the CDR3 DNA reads TGTGCCAGCAGTGACAACAGGGAGACTGAAGCTTTCTTT. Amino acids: CASSDNRETEAFF.

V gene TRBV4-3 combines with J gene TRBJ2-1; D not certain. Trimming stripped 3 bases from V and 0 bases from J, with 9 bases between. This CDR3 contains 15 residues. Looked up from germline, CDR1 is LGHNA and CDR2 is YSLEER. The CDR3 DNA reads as TGCGCCAGCAGCCATATTCCGGGCTCCTACAATGAGCAGTTCTTC. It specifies CASSHIPGSYNEQFF.

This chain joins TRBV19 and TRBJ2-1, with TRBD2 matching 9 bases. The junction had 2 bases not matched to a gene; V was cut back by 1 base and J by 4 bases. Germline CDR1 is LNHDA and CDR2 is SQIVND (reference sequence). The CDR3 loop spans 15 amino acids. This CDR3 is CASSIGLAVYNEQFF. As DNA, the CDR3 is TGTGCCAGTAGTATAGGACTAGCGGTGTACAATGAGCAGTTCTTC. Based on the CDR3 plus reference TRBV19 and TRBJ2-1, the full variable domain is DGGITQSPKYLFRKEGQNVTLSCEQNLNHDAMYWYRQDPGQGLRLIYYSQIVNDFQKGDIAEGYSVSREKKESFPLTVTSAQKNPTAFYLCASSIGLAVYNEQFFGPGTRLTVL.

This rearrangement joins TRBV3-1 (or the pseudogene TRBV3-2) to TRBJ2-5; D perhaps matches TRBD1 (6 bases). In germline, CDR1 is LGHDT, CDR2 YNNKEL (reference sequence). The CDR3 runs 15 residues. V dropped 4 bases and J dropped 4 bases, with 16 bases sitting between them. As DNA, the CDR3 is TGTGCCAGCAGCCTTGGGGGCCGGACCGTAGAGACCCAGTACTTC. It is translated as CASSLGGRTVETQYF.

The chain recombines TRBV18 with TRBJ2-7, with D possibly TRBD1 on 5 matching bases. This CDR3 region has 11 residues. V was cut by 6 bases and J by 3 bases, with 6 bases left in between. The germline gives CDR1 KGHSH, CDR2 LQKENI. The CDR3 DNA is TGTGCCAGCTCTACAGGCTACGAGCAGTACTTC. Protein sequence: CASSTGYEQYF.

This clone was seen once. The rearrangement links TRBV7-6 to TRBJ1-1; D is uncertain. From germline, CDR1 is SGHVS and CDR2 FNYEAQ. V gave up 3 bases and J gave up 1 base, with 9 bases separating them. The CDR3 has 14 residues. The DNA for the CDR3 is TGTGCCAGCAGCTTCTCACAGTGGAACACTGAAGCTTTCTTT. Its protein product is CASSFSQWNTEAFF. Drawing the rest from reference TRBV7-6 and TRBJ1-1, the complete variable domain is GAGVSQSPRYKVTKRGQDVALRCDPISGHVSLYWYRQALGQGPEFLTYFNYEAQQDKSGLPNDRFSAERPEGSISTLTIQRTEQRDSAMYRCASSFSQWNTEAFFGQGTRLTVV.

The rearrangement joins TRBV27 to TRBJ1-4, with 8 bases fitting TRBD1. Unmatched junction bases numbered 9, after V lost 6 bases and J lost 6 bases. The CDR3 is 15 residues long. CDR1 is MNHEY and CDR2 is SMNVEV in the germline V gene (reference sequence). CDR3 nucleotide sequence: TGTGCCAGCAGCCTTACAGGGGGGCGTTATGAAAAACTGTTTTTT. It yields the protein CASSLTGGRYEKLFF.

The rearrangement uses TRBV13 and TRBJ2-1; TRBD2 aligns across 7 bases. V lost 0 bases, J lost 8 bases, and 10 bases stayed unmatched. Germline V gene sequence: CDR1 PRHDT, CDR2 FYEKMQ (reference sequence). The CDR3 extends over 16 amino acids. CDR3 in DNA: TGTGCCAGCAGCTTAGGCGGGCGACTAGCTTTACATGAGCAGTTCTTC. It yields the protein CASSLGGRLALHEQFF. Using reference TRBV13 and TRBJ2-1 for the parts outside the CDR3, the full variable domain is AAGVIQSPRHLIKEKRETATLKCYPIPRHDTVYWYQQGPGQDPQFLISFYEKMQSDKGSIPDRFSAQQFSDYHSELNMSSLELGDSALYFCASSLGGRLALHEQFFGPGTRLTVL.

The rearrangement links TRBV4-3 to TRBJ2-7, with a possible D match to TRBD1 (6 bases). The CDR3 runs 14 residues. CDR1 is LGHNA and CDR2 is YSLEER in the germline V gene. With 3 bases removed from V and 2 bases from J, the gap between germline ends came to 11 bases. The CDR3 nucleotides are TGCGCCAGCAGCCAGGCGGACAGAGCCTACGAGCAGTACTTC. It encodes CASSQADRAYEQYF.

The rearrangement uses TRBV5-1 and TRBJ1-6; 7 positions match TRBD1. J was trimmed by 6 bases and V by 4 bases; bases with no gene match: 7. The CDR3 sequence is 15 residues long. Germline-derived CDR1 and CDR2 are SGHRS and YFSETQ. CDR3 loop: CASSRWDSVNSPLHF. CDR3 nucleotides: TGCGCCAGCAGCCGATGGGACAGTGTTAATTCACCCCTCCACTTT.

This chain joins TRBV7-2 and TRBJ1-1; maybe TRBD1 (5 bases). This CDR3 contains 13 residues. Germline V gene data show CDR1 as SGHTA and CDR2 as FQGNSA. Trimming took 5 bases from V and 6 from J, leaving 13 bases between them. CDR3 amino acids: CASSLHGGSEAFF. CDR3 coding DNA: TGTGCCAGCAGCCTACACGGGGGGTCTGAAGCTTTCTTT.

Here the CDR3 reads CASSGIRDTFYGYTF. The DNA of the CDR3 is TGTGCCAGTAGTGGAATCAGGGACACCTTCTATGGCTACACCTTC. V is TRBV19 and J is TRBJ1-2; TRBD1 might be the D (6 bases). CDR1 and CDR2 (germline): LNHDA, SQIVND (reference sequence). Trimming pared 5 bases from V and 4 bases from J, leaving 17 bases between. The CDR3 has 15 residues.

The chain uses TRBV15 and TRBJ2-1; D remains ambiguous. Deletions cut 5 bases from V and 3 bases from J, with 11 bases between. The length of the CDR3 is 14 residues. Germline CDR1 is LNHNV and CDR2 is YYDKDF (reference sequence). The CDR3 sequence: CATSDSSIYNEQFF. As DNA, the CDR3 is TGTGCCACCAGCGATTCTAGTATCTACAATGAGCAGTTCTTC.

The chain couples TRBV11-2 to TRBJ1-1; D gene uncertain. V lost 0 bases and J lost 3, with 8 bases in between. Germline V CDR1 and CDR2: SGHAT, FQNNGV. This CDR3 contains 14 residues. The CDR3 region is CASSLDAGYTEAFF. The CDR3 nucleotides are TGTGCCAGCAGCTTAGACGCAGGATACACTGAAGCTTTCTTT.

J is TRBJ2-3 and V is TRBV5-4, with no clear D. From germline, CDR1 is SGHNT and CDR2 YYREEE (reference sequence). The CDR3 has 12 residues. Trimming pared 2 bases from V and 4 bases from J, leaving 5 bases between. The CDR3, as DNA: TGTGCCAGCAGCTTTAACTCAGATACGCAGTATTTT. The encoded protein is CASSFNSDTQYF.

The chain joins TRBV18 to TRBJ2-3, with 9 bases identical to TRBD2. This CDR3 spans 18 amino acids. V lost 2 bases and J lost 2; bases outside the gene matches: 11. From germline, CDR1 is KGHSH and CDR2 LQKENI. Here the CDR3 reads CASSPDPGLANYTDTQYF. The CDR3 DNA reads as TGTGCCAGCTCACCAGATCCGGGACTAGCCAACTACACAGATACGCAGTATTTT.